A single TCR beta chain is shown here with its context. The antigen is not known. TCRdb re-derived calls from the 5' RACE reads in MiXCR, one entry per CDR3 protein. The repertoire consists of 39,000 or so distinct CDR3 sequences, with around 7.2% occurring once and the leading ten covering around 30%. Time point of the sample: sample taken at primary tumor resection. Unsorted whole RNA samples from tumor, nontumor lung or frozen PBMC were sequenced. Samples came from 72 TRACERx patients with untreated early-stage lung cancer. This entry belongs to a study of spatial heterogeneity in lung cancer. Study summary: TCR and UMI combinations that were unique each appeared, on average, more than ten times in raw reads. Study conclusions and caveats: At resection, ubiquitous expanded tumor TCRs appeared in blood more than at follow-up.

The CDR3 covers 15 residues. Germline V lookup: CDR1 SGDLS, CDR2 YYNGEE. Trimming took 3 bases from V and 2 from J, leaving 12 bases between them. The sequence came from a male donor with early-stage non-small cell lung cancer. The sample in question was PBMCs, obtained at surgery. The rearrangement uses TRBV9 and TRBJ1-5; TRBD1 is a possible D gene (5 bases). CDR3 bases: TGTGCCAGCAGCGGGAGGGACGGTCGCAATCAGCCCCAGCATTTT. It encodes CASSGRDGRNQPQHF.